This T cell receptor (beta chain) was retrieved from a study of CD8+CD57+ T cells in acquired aplastic anemia. Findings and caveats of the study: Patients and controls shared twenty-nine CD8+ CDR3 sequences, which appeared highly expressed in patients and within their immunodominant clones. CD8+ Simpson's diversity did not differ significantly between patients and controls.

For CDR3 and TCR beta VDJ profiling, genomic DNA was the template used. TCRdb re-derived calls from the reads in MiXCR, one entry per CDR3 protein. The table shows some 140,000 distinct CDR3 sequences, with 40% to 45% occurring only once. Trimming shortened V by 8 bases and J by 0 bases, and 15 bases separated the two germline ends. In germline, CDR1 is SGDLS, CDR2 YYNGEE. This CDR3 has 14 amino acids. This clonotype was counted at least ten times. Its antigen remains unidentified. The gene calls are TRBV9 and TRBJ2-7; D ambiguous. The receptor comes from a human donor in good health, serving as a control. The sample comprised sorted CD4+, CD8+, or CD8+CD57+ T cells (not recorded which) from PBMCs. The CDR3 nucleotides are TGTGCCAGTGAAACGACGGCGAGCTCCTACGAGCAGTACTTC. Amino acid sequence: CASETTASSYEQYF.